These T cell receptor beta chains were read from a single sample in a study of vaccination effects on CD4 cells after COVID-19. The data were produced by immunoSEQ multiplex PCR, yet TCRdb's version contains in-frame clones alone and is incomplete. This sample has approximately 28,000 clones, with around 75% found just once. What these receptors recognize is not known. This specimen consisted of CD4+ T cells from PBMCs cultured with HCoV-229E spike peptides, obtained after COVID-19 vaccination. These receptors all come from a human donor who received a COVID-19 vaccine. The CDR3 runs from the conserved cysteine through the conserved F or W.

CASSPAGADTQYF TRBJ2-3 TRBV18
CASSLDRGRRTDTQYF TRBJ2-3 TRBV4-2
CAWRVTGGLGYTF TRBJ1-2 TRBV30
CASGGMEGGRTQYF TRBJ2-5 TRBV6-5
CASSLDLNSGNTIYF TRBJ1-3 TRBV5-4
CASTLGGVQETQYF TRBJ2-5 TRBV19
CASSLVPGGYGYTF TRBJ1-2 TRBV5-1
CAIAGLADNEQFF TRBJ2-1 TRBV10-3
CASSTLRDRVTEAFF TRBJ1-1 TRBV19
CSVEEQGGGELFF TRBJ2-2 TRBV29-1
CACPTGGIKQPQHF TRBJ1-5 TRBV30
CASSPYSNQPQHF TRBJ1-5 TRBV19
CASSGRTGFNTGELFF TRBJ2-2 TRBV10-1
CASSVATSGVTEAFF TRBJ1-1 TRBV9
CASRATSGTYNEQFF TRBJ2-1 TRBV6-5
CASSFTAGEPGQYF TRBJ2-7 TRBV5-1
CASSLASGRSSYEQYF TRBJ2-7 TRBV5-1